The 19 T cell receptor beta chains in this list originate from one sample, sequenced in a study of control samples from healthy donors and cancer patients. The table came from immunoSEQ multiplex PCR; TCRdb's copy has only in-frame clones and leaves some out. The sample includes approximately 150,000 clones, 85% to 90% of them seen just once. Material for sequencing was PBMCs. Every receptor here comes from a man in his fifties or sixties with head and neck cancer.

CDR3 DNA: TGCGCCAGCAGCTTGGGAGGTTGGTCTGAAACCTACGAGCAGTACTTC. It specifies CASSLGGWSETYEQYF. The chain combines TRBV5-1 with TRBJ2-7; no definite D call. Germline lookup yields CDR1 SGHRS and CDR2 YFSETQ. V gave up 0 bases and J gave up 2 bases, with 15 bases separating them. The CDR3 loop spans 16 amino acids.

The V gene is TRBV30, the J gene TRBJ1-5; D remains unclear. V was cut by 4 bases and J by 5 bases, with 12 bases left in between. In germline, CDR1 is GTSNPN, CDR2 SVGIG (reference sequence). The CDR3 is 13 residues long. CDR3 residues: CAWTRQTDQPQHF. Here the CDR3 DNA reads TGTGCCTGGACCCGCCAAACGGATCAGCCCCAGCATTTT.

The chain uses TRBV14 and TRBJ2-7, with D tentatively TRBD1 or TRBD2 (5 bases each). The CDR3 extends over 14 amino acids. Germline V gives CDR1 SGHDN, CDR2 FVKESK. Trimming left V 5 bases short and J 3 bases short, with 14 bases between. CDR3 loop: CASSVSVGVYEQYF. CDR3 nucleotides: TGTGCCAGCAGCGTCTCCGTGGGGGTCTACGAGCAGTACTTC.

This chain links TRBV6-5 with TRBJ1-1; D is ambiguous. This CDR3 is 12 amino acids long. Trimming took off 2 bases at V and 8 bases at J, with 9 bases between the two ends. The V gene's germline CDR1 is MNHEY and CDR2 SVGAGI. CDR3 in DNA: TGTGCCAGCAGTTACGCCGGCAGGGAAGCTTTCTTT. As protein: CASSYAGREAFF.

In DNA, the CDR3 is TGTGCCAGCAGCTTCGCGACAGGGGGCCCCGGGGAGCTGTTTTTT. Translated, it gives CASSFATGGPGELFF. This chain joins TRBV7-2 and TRBJ2-2; 10 nucleotides agree with TRBD1. The CDR3 contains 15 residues. CDR1 SGHTA and CDR2 FQGNSA come from the germline V gene. V lost 3 bases to trimming and J lost 6 bases; unmatched junction nucleotides: 4.

The DNA for the CDR3 is TGCGCCAGCAGTGAGCCGCAGGGCCTAAATTCACCCCTCCACTTT. Translation gives CASSEPQGLNSPLHF. The V call is TRBV10-2, the J call TRBJ1-6; D perhaps matches TRBD1 (5 bases). Germline CDR1 WSHSY, CDR2 SAAADI. This CDR3 has 15 residues. Deletions cut 2 bases from V and 7 bases from J, with 12 bases between.

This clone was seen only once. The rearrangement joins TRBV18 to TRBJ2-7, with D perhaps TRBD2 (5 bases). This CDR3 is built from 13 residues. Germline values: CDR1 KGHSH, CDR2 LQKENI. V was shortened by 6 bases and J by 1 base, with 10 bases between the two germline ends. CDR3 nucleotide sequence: TGTGCCAGCTCCCAAGCGGAGTCCTACGAGCAGTACTTC. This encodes CASSQAESYEQYF.

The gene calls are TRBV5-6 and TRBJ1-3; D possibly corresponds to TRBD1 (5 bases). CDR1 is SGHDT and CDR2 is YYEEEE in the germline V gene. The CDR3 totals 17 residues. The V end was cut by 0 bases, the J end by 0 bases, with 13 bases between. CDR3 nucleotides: TGTGCCAGCAGCTTGGACGGACAACAGCTCTCTGGAAACACCATATATTTT. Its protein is CASSLDGQQLSGNTIYF.

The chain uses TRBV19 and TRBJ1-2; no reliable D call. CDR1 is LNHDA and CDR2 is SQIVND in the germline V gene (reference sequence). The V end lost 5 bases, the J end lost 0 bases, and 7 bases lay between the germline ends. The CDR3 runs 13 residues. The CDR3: CASSVRANYGYTF. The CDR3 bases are TGTGCCAGTAGTGTCCGGGCTAACTATGGCTACACCTTC.

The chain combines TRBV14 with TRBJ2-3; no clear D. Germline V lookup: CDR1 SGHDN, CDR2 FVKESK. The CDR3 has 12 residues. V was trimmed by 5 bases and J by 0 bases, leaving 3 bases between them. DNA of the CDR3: TGTGCCAGCAGCTTCAGCACAGATACGCAGTATTTT. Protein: CASSFSTDTQYF.

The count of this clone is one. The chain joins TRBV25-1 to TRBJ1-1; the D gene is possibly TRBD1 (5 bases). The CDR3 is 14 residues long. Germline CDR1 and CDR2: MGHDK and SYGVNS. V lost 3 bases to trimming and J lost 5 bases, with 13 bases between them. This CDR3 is CASSDLGGGTEAFF. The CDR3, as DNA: TGTGCCAGCAGTGATCTCGGGGGGGGGACTGAAGCTTTCTTT.

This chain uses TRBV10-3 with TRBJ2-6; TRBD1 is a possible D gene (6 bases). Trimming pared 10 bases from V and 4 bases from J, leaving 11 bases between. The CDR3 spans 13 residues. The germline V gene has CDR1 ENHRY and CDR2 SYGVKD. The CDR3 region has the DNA TGTGCCACCCTTCAGGGGGGGGCCAACGTCCTGACTTTC. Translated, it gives CATLQGGANVLTF.

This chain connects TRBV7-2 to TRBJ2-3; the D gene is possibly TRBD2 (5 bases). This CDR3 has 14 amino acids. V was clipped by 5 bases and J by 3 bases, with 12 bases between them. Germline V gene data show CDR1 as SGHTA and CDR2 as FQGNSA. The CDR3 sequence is CASSPGSGTDTQYF. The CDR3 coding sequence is TGTGCCAGCAGCCCCGGTTCGGGAACAGATACGCAGTATTTT.

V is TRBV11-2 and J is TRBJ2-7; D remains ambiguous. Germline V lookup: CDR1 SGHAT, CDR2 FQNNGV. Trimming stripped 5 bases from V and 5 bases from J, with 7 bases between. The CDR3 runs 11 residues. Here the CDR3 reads CASSLFDEQYF. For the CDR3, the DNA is TGTGCCAGCAGCCTATTCGACGAGCAGTACTTC.

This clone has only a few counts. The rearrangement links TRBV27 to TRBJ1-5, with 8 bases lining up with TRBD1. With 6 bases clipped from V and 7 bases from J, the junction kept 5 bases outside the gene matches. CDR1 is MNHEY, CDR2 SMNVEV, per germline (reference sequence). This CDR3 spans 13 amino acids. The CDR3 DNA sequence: TGTGCCAGCAGCGTGACAGGGGCGCAGCCCCAGCATTTT. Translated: CASSVTGAQPQHF.

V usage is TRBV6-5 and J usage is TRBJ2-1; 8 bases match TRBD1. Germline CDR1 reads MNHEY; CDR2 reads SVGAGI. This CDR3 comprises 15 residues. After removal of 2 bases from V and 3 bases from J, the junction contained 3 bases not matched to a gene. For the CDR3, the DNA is TGTGCCAGCAGTTACGACAGGGGTGGCTACAATGAGCAGTTCTTC. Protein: CASSYDRGGYNEQFF.

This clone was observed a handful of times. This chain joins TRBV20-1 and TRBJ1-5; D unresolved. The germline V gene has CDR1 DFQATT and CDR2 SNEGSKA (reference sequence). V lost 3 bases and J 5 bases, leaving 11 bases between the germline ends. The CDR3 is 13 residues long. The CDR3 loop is CSASIRPHQPQHF. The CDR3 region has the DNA TGCAGTGCTAGTATCAGGCCCCATCAGCCCCAGCATTTT.

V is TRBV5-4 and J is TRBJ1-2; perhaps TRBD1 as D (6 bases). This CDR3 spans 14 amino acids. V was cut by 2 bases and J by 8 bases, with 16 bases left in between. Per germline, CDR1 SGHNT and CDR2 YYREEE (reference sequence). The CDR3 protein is CASSFIMGGEGYTF. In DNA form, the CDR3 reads TGTGCCAGCAGCTTTATTATGGGGGGCGAAGGCTACACCTTC.

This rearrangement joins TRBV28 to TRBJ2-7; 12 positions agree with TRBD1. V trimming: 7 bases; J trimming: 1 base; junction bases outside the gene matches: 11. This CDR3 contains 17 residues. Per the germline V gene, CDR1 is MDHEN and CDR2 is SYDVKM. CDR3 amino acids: CASIPGQGAFGSYEQYF. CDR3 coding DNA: TGTGCCAGCATTCCGGGACAGGGGGCTTTTGGATCCTACGAGCAGTACTTC. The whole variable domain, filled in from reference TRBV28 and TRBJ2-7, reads DVKVTQSSRYLVKRTGEKVFLECVQDMDHENMFWYRQDPGLGLRLIYFSYDVKMKEKGDIPEGYSVSREKKERFSLILESASTNQTSMYLCASIPGQGAFGSYEQYFGPGTRLTVT.